These T cell receptor beta chains were read from a single sample in a study of T cell responses to AZD1222 COVID-19 vaccine. The method was immunoSEQ multiplex PCR; TCRdb's version includes in-frame clones alone and lacks a portion of them. The repertoire holds approximately 150,000 clones, with 85% to 95% as singletons. The sequencing here drew on peripheral blood, taken on day 0 of AZD1222 vaccination. The receptor source for this set is an adult in good health. Each CDR3 is given with its conserved first and last residue. Each record gives: V gene, D gene, J gene, clone size, CDR3 protein, CDR3 DNA. A D gene is named only where the DNA matches it firmly. Part of the rows lack a size; the others show once, few, many or a class for expanded clones.

TRBV30	.	TRBJ1-2	.	CAWSVGTIDGYTF	TGTGCCTGGAGTGTGGGGACAATCGATGGCTACACCTTC
TRBV19	.	TRBJ2-7	.	CASRPDGFSYEQYF	TGTGCCAGTAGGCCGGACGGTTTCTCCTACGAGCAGTACTTC
TRBV28	.	TRBJ1-3	.	CASSITAGAGNTIYF	TGTGCCAGCAGTATAACGGCTGGGGCTGGAAACACCATATATTTT
TRBV30	.	TRBJ1-1	once	CAWSAGGLGNTEAFF	TGTGCCTGGAGTGCCGGGGGGCTAGGAAACACTGAAGCTTTCTTT
TRBV3-1/TRBV3-2	.	TRBJ1-2	.	CASSQAYDGKVGGYTF	TGTGCCAGCAGCCAAGCCTACGACGGGAAAGTCGGTGGCTACACCTTC
TRBV4-1	.	TRBJ1-3	.	CASSQDGSAGNTIYF	TGCGCCAGCAGCCAAGATGGGAGCGCCGGAAACACCATATATTTT
TRBV6-6	.	TRBJ1-5	.	CASSQGDSQPQHF	TGTGCCAGCAGTCAGGGAGATAGTCAGCCCCAGCATTTT
TRBV25-1	.	TRBJ1-5	.	CASSTAGGNQPQHF	TGTGCCAGCAGTACAGCAGGGGGCAATCAGCCCCAGCATTTT
TRBV24-1	.	TRBJ2-5	.	CATSLGGAGETQYF	TGTGCCACCAGCCTAGGGGGGGCTGGAGAGACCCAGTACTTC
TRBV11-2	.	TRBJ2-5	.	CASSSRQEGETQYF	TGTGCCAGCAGCTCCAGACAGGAGGGAGAGACCCAGTACTTC
TRBV6-4	.	TRBJ2-7	.	CASSPDDEQYF	TGTGCCAGCAGTCCTGATGACGAGCAGTACTTC
TRBV30	.	TRBJ1-2	.	CAWSGEFYGYTF	TGTGCCTGGAGTGGAGAGTTCTATGGCTACACCTTC
TRBV27	.	TRBJ1-5	.	CASSLINQPQHF	TGTGCCAGCAGTCTCATCAATCAGCCCCAGCATTTT
TRBV3-1/TRBV3-2	TRBD2	TRBJ2-5	.	CASSQAGTRSETQYF	TGTGCCAGCAGCCAAGCCGGGACTAGGTCAGAGACCCAGTACTTC
TRBV19	.	TRBJ2-7	.	CATRGRVFAEQYF	TGTGCCACCCGGGGTAGGGTTTTTGCCGAGCAGTACTTC
TRBV14	TRBD1	TRBJ1-6	.	CASSQQGGTPLHF	TGTGCCAGCAGCCAACAGGGGGGAACACCCCTCCACTTT
TRBV30	.	TRBJ2-1	.	CAWSVGSGRNEQFF	TGTGCCTGGAGTGTAGGTAGCGGTAGAAATGAGCAGTTCTTC
TRBV27	.	TRBJ2-7	.	CASSVGQITTEQYF	TGTGCCAGCAGTGTTGGTCAAATCACAACCGAGCAGTACTTC
TRBV18	.	TRBJ2-7	.	CASSPQGSAYEQYF	TGTGCCAGCTCACCACAAGGATCAGCCTACGAGCAGTACTTC
TRBV28	TRBD2	TRBJ2-5	.	CAIRSGSAETQYF	TGTGCCATCCGGAGCGGGAGCGCGGAGACCCAGTACTTC
TRBV5-6	.	TRBJ2-2	.	CASSLTTQHRDTGELFF	TGTGCCAGCAGCTTGACGACTCAACACAGAGACACCGGGGAGCTGTTTTTT
TRBV6-2/TRBV6-3	.	TRBJ2-1	.	CASSYFDEQFF	TGTGCCAGCAGTTACTTCGATGAGCAGTTCTTC
TRBV30	.	TRBJ1-1	.	CAWIPPRDTEAFF	TGTGCCTGGATACCCCCTAGGGACACTGAAGCTTTCTTT
TRBV5-4	.	TRBJ1-1	.	CASSPVGNTEAFF	TGTGCCAGCAGCCCTGTGGGGAACACTGAAGCTTTCTTT
TRBV5-1	TRBD1	TRBJ1-1	.	CASSPRPGGDTEAFF	TGCGCCAGCAGCCCCAGGCCAGGGGGGGACACTGAAGCTTTCTTT
TRBV28	TRBD1	TRBJ1-2	.	CASSLPLLGQGYGYTF	TGTGCCAGCAGTTTGCCCCTTTTGGGACAGGGTTATGGCTACACCTTC